Included here is one T cell receptor (beta chain) sequence, with context. What it binds is unknown. The data belong to a study of shared clonotypes between healthy human individuals. The CDR3 contains 15 residues. CDR1 and CDR2 from the germline V gene are MNHEY and SVGAGI. Trimming removed 7 bases at V and 2 bases at J, with 18 bases between. Some clones are missing from TCRdb's copy, which holds only in-frame ones; the method was immunoSEQ multiplex PCR. The sample shows millions of clones, approximately 90% of them seen only once. The study's findings and limits: Non-shared clonotypes showed lower generation probabilities than clonotypes common to all four donors. Researchers sampled only blood; tissue repertoires likely differ. In four donors, approximately 5% of naive CD4 clonotypes appeared in common.

This clonotype originated in a man younger than 35 in good health. The chain employs TRBV6-5 and TRBJ2-7; no firm D call. Material: naive CD4+ T cells sorted from blood. Subset reported: CD45RA+ positively selected. CDR3 protein: CASTLDGSAPYEQYF. DNA for the CDR3: TGTGCCAGCACCCTAGACGGCAGTGCCCCCTACGAGCAGTACTTC.